What follows is one T cell receptor (beta chain) and its context. This entry comes from a study of shared clonotypes between healthy human individuals. Data came from immunoSEQ multiplex PCR; TCRdb stores just in-frame clones and leaves some out. The data contain roughly 2.5 million clones, approximately 90% of them singletons. The germline gives CDR1 LNHDA, CDR2 SQIVND (reference sequence). Trimming removed 7 bases from V and 4 bases from J; junction bases left unmatched: 7. The CDR3 loop spans 14 amino acids. The sample was naive CD4+ T cells sorted from blood. This sample's subset: CD45RA+ positively selected. This receptor was obtained from a man between 18 and 35 years old in good health. The chain joins TRBV19 to TRBJ2-3; TRBD1 agrees at 8 bases. For the CDR3, the DNA is TGTGCCAGTACCACCGGACAGGGCTCAGATACGCAGTATTTT. As protein: CASTTGQGSDTQYF.